Following are 5 T cell receptor beta chains from one sample sequenced in a study of breast tumors, draining lymph nodes, adjacent tissues (dated by TCRdb to the mid-2010s). Lymph node samples were obtained from the axillary draining lymph nodes of breast cancer patients. Libraries were constructed by multiplex PCR. The data were produced on an Illumina HiSeq 2000. Through fastp at Q25 and MiXCR, TCRdb rebuilt clones from the public reads, retaining in-frame beta chains. Identical CDR3 proteins give one entry, which carries the most common genes and DNA. The sample table holds tens of thousands of distinct CDR3 sequences, of which roughly 19% were seen once. In total, the top ten clones hold less than 3% of the sample. Sequencing used axillary lymph node tissue. The source is a female donor with breast cancer. Some clones in this sample may be carry-over from other donors' samples.

The chain carries TRBV24-1 and TRBJ2-3; unclear D gene. Germline V lookup: CDR1 KGHDR, CDR2 SFDVKD. The ends were cut back, 4 bases at V and 2 bases at J, with 12 bases in the middle. CDR3 length equals 15 residues. The CDR3 region has the DNA TGTGCCACCAGTGAATTTGGAACACTCACAGATACGCAGTATTTT. It yields the protein CATSEFGTLTDTQYF.

The chain recombines TRBV4-3 with TRBJ2-2; 9 bases fit TRBD2. CDR3 length: 17 amino acids. CDR1 LGHNA and CDR2 YSLEER come from the germline V gene. Losses at the gene ends were 0 bases for V and 7 bases for J; bases not matched to a gene: 9. This CDR3 reads CASSQEPSGIGSGELFF. DNA for the CDR3: TGCGCCAGCAGCCAAGAGCCTAGCGGGATTGGTAGCGGGGAGCTGTTTTTT.

At least ten counts were recorded for this clonotype. This sequence joins TRBV2 and TRBJ2-7; no reliable D call. The V end was cut by 7 bases, the J end by 5 bases, with 6 bases between. Germline CDR1 and CDR2: SNHLY and FYNNEI. There are 10 residues in the CDR3. CDR3 amino acids: CASTRDEQYF. CDR3 in DNA: TGTGCCAGCACAAGGGACGAGCAGTACTTC. Drawing the rest from reference TRBV2 and TRBJ2-7, the complete variable domain is EPEVTQTPSHQVTQMGQEVILRCVPISNHLYFYWYRQILGQKVEFLVSFYNNEISEKSEIFDDQFSVERPDGSNFTLKIRSTKLEDSAMYFCASTRDEQYFGPGTRLTVT.

Comments on this clonotype: This may be a read error, as it is one base from a much larger clone. The chain links TRBV19 to TRBJ2-1; 9 bases map to TRBD2. The CDR3 length is 15 residues. Germline CDR1 is LNHDA and CDR2 is SQIVND (reference sequence). The CDR3 coding sequence is TGTGCCAGTAGTACCATAGCGGGAGATTGGAATGGGCAGTTCTTC. This sequence encodes CASSTIAGDWNGQFF.

V usage is TRBV28 and J usage is TRBJ1-4; D may be TRBD1 (6 bases). CDR3 size: 15 residues. The V end was cut by 5 bases, the J end by 8 bases, with 18 bases between. Germline V gene data show CDR1 as MDHEN and CDR2 as SYDVKM. CDR3 sequence: CASSLGQTLGEKLFF. The CDR3 DNA sequence: TGTGCCAGCAGTCTAGGACAGACCCTTGGAGAAAAACTGTTTTTT.